The table lists the clone carrying this TCR beta chain with a few counts. Its antigen is currently unknown. The data stem from a study of beta chain features in type 1 diabetes. Study information: Across the samples, over 85 million sorted cells were examined in total. Study findings and constraints: High TCR expression in some cells could lead to their over-representation in cDNA sequencing. Among patients with Type 1 diabetes, TCRB CDR3s were moderately but significantly shorter in every one of the four CD4+ subsets. At VDJ recombination sites, type 1 diabetes patients had fewer insertions and more deleted nucleotides.

Sequencing targeted expressed TCRB transcripts, as all isolated RNA had been reverse transcribed. The data were produced by immunoSEQ multiplex PCR, yet TCRdb's version contains in-frame clones alone and is incomplete. The repertoire holds 850,000 to 900,000 clones, with about a sixth as singletons. The sample taken for sequencing was naive CD4+ T cells from blood. This clonotype originated in a woman in her late teens or twenties in good health.

The CDR3 bases are TGTGCCAGCAGCCAAGCCACCCTAGCAGGTGAGCAGTTCTTC. It translates to CASSQATLAGEQFF. V is TRBV4-2 and J is TRBJ2-1; a weak D match, TRBD2 (5 bases). The V end lost 1 base, the J end lost 9 bases, and 13 bases lay between the germline ends. This CDR3 has 14 residues. The germline gives CDR1 LGHNA, CDR2 YNFKEQ.